The 13 T cell receptor beta chains in this list originate from one sample, sequenced in a study of cytomegalovirus exposure and HLA in healthy donors. Researchers ran the PCR with 60 Vbeta and 13 Jbeta primers. Profiled with immunoSEQ multiplex PCR; TCRdb holds only in-frame clones, not every one. The sample lists 200,000 or so clones; 75% to 80% were seen once. The sample taken for sequencing was PBMCs. These receptor sequences come from a woman younger than 45 in good health and CMV-seropositive.

In this sample, this clone turned up a few times. V gene TRBV30 combines with J gene TRBJ1-2; D uncertain. Germline V gives CDR1 GTSNPN, CDR2 SVGIG (reference sequence). The V and J ends lost 2 bases and 0 bases respectively, with 4 bases between them. CDR3 length: 12 amino acids. The CDR3 nucleotides are TGTGCCTGGAGTTTAGCTAACTATGGCTACACCTTC. Protein product: CAWSLANYGYTF.

This clone has a handful of counts. This chain joins TRBV19 and TRBJ1-4, with D unclear. V lost 3 bases and J 4 bases, leaving 15 bases between the germline ends. Germline V gene lookup returns CDR1 LNHDA and CDR2 SQIVND (reference sequence). The CDR3 has 16 amino acids. CDR3 bases: TGTGCCAGTAGTATCGCCGGGAGGAAGATTAATGAAAAACTGTTTTTT. This translates into CASSIAGRKINEKLFF.

V gene TRBV7-3 combines with J gene TRBJ2-1; D possibly corresponds to TRBD1 (6 bases). The CDR3 has 13 amino acids. The germline V gene encodes CDR1 SGHTA and CDR2 FQGTGA. V lost 4 bases to trimming and J lost 10 bases, with 14 bases between them. The CDR3 region has the DNA TGTGCCAGCAGCTCAACAGCTACAGGGGAGCAGTTCTTC. This sequence encodes CASSSTATGEQFF.

Notes on this clone: The sample contains more than one DNA sequence encoding this CDR3. The J gene is TRBJ1-1, the V gene TRBV18; D may be TRBD1 (6 bases). CDR3 length: 14 amino acids. V lost 2 bases and J lost 3, with 10 bases in between. The V gene's germline CDR1 is KGHSH and CDR2 LQKENI. Here the CDR3 reads CASSPTPGDTEAFF. The CDR3 nucleotides read TGTGCCAGCTCACCAACTCCAGGGGACACTGAAGCTTTCTTT. Full variable domain (remainder filled in from reference TRBV18 and TRBJ1-1): NAGVMQNPRHLVRRRGQEARLRCSPMKGHSHVYWYRQLPEEGLKFMVYLQKENIIDESGMPKERFSAEFPKEGPSILRIQQVVRGDSAAYFCASSPTPGDTEAFFGQGTRLTVV.

This clone came up once. This chain links TRBV30 with TRBJ1-1, with D maybe TRBD1 (6 bases). The CDR3 has 13 amino acids. V dropped 8 bases and J dropped 4 bases, with 17 bases sitting between them. Germline V gene sequence: CDR1 GTSNPN, CDR2 SVGIG (reference sequence). Written as DNA, the CDR3 is TGTGCCAGACAAGGCGACAGGCGCACTGAAGCTTTCTTT. This encodes CARQGDRRTEAFF.

The chain is built from TRBV7-9 and TRBJ1-1, with 11 positions matching TRBD1. Germline assignment: CDR1 SEHNR and CDR2 FQNEAQ (reference sequence). This CDR3 comprises 16 residues. V dropped 5 bases and J dropped 6; count of bases not matched to a gene: 11. In DNA, the CDR3 is TGTGCCAGCAGCACATTACCCGGACAGGGGGCCTCTGAAGCTTTCTTT. This encodes CASSTLPGQGASEAFF. Full variable domain (missing parts from reference TRBV7-9 and TRBJ1-1): DTGVSQNPRHKITKRGQNVTFRCDPISEHNRLYWYRQTLGQGPEFLTYFQNEAQLEKSRLLSDRFSAERPKGSFSTLEIQRTEQGDSAMYLCASSTLPGQGASEAFFGQGTRLTVV.

This clone was seen only once. The chain carries TRBV27 and TRBJ2-7; D possibly corresponds to TRBD2 (5 bases). The CDR3 spans 15 residues. Germline lookup yields CDR1 MNHEY and CDR2 SMNVEV (reference sequence). Deletions cut 5 bases from V and 0 bases from J, with 14 bases between. Here the CDR3 reads CASSPKGVYSYEQYF. CDR3 nucleotide sequence: TGTGCCAGCAGTCCAAAGGGAGTTTACTCCTACGAGCAGTACTTC.

V gene TRBV4-3 combines with J gene TRBJ2-1; unclear D gene. With 1 base removed from V and 2 bases from J, the gap between germline ends came to 6 bases. Looked up from germline, CDR1 is LGHNA and CDR2 is YSLEER. This CDR3 is 14 amino acids long. The DNA for the CDR3 is TGCGCCAGCAGCCAAGGACTGGCCTACAATGAGCAGTTCTTC. Translated: CASSQGLAYNEQFF.

The rearrangement uses TRBV5-1 and TRBJ1-4; no firm D call. The germline CDR1 and CDR2 sequences are SGHRS and YFSETQ. CDR3 length: 15 amino acids. Trimming cost V 1 base and J 8 bases, with 15 bases left between them. DNA for the CDR3: TGCGCCAGCAGCTTGAAATCAGGCCGAAGGGAAAAACTGTTTTTT. Its translation is CASSLKSGRREKLFF.

The chain carries TRBV5-1 and TRBJ1-6; tentatively, D is TRBD1 (6 bases). In germline, CDR1 is SGHRS, CDR2 YFSETQ. Trimming left V 3 bases short and J 5 bases short, with 18 bases between. CDR3 size: 17 residues. CDR3 amino acids: CASSSHYRQDNNSPLHF. The CDR3, as DNA: TGCGCCAGCAGCTCGCATTATCGACAGGACAATAATTCACCCCTCCACTTT. Complete variable domain (other parts from reference TRBV5-1 and TRBJ1-6): KAGVTQTPRYLIKTRGQQVTLSCSPISGHRSVSWYQQTPGQGLQFLFEYFSETQRNKGNFPGRFSGRQFSNSRSEMNVSTLELGDSALYLCASSSHYRQDNNSPLHFGNGTRLTVT.

As DNA, the CDR3 is TGTGCCAGCAACACCCGGGGGTATGGCTACACCTTC. It encodes CASNTRGYGYTF. The chain recombines TRBV28 with TRBJ1-2, with D tentatively TRBD1 (5 bases). The CDR3 spans 12 residues. CDR1 is MDHEN, CDR2 SYDVKM, per germline. Trimming left V 7 bases short and J 5 bases short, with 11 bases between.

The V gene is TRBV18, the J gene TRBJ2-3; 10 nucleotides agree with TRBD2. This CDR3 has 18 amino acids. J gave up 0 bases and V 3 bases, and 9 bases lay outside the gene matches. Per the germline V gene, CDR1 is KGHSH and CDR2 is LQKENI. The CDR3 loop reads CASSPLAGASTSTDTQYF. The CDR3 DNA reads TGTGCCAGCTCACCGCTAGCGGGGGCCAGCACTAGCACAGATACGCAGTATTTT.

V and J are TRBV4-2 and TRBJ2-3; 13 bases fit TRBD2. CDR3 size: 19 residues. Germline-derived CDR1 and CDR2 are LGHNA and YNFKEQ. The J segment lost 6 bases and the V segment lost 4 bases, leaving 16 bases of the junction unmatched. The chain's CDR3 is CASSPRAGETSGRRDTQYF. The CDR3, as DNA: TGTGCCAGCAGCCCACGGGCAGGGGAGACTAGCGGGAGGCGGGATACGCAGTATTTT.